This T cell receptor beta chain was identified during a study of blood T cells in healthy people across ages. Study conclusions and caveats: Whereas aged donors had fewer naive CD4+ cells, long-lived donors had more of them and higher diversity.

Roughly 9.2 milliliters was the volume of peripheral blood drawn from each donor. It was with a sample-barcoded 5' primer and a J-beta primer mix that a second PCR of roughly 7 to 12 cycles was run. A single record per CDR3 protein comes from TCRdb applying MiXCR to the 5' RACE reads. The table lists around 1,000,000 distinct CDR3 sequences, 20% to 25% of them singletons. Details on this clonotype: Antigen unknown.

Looked up from germline, CDR1 is SGHRS and CDR2 is YFSETQ. V lost 4 bases, J lost 7 bases, and 14 bases lay in between. The CDR3 consists of 14 residues. The same specimen was also included in a second study, on T cells of mothers and their children.

This clonotype originated in a girl under 10 years old in good health. The source material was blood. This chain connects TRBV5-1 to TRBJ1-4; no clear D. In DNA form, the CDR3 reads TGCGCCAGCAGCCCTGTGGAGGGTGGTGAAAAACTGTTTTTT. Its translation: CASSPVEGGEKLFF.